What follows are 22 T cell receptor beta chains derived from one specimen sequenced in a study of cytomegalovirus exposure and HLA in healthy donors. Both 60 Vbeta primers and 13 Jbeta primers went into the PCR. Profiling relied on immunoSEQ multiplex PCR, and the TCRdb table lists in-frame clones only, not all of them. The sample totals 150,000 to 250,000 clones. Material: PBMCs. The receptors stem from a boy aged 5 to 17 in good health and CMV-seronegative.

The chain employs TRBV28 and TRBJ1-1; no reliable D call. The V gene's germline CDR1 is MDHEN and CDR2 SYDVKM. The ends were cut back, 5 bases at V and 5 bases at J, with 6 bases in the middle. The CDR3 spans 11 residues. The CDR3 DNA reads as TGTGCCAGCAGTCGGGGAACTGAAGCTTTCTTT. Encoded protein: CASSRGTEAFF.

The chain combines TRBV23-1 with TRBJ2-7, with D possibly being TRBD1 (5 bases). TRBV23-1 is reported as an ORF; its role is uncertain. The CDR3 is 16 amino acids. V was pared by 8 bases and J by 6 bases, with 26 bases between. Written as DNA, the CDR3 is TGCGCCAGCCTCAGGGCCGTAGTGACGGCAGGTGCCGAGCAGTACTTC. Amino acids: CASLRAVVTAGAEQYF.

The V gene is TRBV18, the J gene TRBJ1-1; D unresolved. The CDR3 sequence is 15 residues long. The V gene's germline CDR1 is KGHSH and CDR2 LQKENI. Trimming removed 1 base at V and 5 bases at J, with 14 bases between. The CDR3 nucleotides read TGTGCCAGCTCACCACTTGAAGAATCGGGAACTGAAGCTTTCTTT. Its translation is CASSPLEESGTEAFF.

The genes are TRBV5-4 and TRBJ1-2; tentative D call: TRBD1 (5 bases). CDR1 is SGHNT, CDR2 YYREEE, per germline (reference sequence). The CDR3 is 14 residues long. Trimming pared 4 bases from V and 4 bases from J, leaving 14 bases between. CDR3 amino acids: CASSTRDFAYGYTF. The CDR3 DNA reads TGTGCCAGCAGCACCCGGGACTTTGCCTATGGCTACACCTTC.

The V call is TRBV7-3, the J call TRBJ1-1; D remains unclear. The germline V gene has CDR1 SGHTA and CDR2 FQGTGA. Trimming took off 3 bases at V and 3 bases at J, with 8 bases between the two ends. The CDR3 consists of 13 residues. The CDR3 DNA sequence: TGTGCCAGCAGCTTGGCGGCGGACACTGAAGCTTTCTTT. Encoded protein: CASSLAADTEAFF.

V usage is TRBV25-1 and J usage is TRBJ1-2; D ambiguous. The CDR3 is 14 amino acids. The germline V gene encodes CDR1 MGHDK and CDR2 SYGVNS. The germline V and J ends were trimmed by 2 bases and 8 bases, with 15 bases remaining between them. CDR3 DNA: TGTGCCAGCAGTGAAGCAGAAACCTTGGAGGGCTACACCTTC. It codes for CASSEAETLEGYTF.

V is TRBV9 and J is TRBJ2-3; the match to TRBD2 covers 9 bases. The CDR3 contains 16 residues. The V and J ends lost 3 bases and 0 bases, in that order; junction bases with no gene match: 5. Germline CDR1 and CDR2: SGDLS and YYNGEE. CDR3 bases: TGTGCCAGCAGCGCAGGCGGGGGGGATAGCACAGATACGCAGTATTTT. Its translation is CASSAGGGDSTDTQYF.

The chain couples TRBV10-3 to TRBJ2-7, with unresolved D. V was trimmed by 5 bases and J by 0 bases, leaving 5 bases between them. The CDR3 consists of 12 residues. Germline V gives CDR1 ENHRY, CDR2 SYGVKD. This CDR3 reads CAISYSSYEQYF. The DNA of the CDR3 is TGTGCCATCAGTTACAGCTCCTACGAGCAGTACTTC.

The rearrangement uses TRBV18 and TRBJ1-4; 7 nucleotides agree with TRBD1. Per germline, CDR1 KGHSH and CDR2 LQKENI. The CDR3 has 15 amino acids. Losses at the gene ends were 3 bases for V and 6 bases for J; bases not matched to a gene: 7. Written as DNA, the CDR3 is TGTGCCAGCTCACCCAGACAGGGTGTGGATGAAAAACTGTTTTTT. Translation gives CASSPRQGVDEKLFF.

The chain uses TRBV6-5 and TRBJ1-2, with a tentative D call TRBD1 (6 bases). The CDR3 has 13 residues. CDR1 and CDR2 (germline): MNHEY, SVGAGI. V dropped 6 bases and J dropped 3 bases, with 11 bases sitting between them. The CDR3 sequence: CASRIRGDYGYTF. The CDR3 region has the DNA TGTGCCAGCAGAATCAGGGGTGACTATGGCTACACCTTC.

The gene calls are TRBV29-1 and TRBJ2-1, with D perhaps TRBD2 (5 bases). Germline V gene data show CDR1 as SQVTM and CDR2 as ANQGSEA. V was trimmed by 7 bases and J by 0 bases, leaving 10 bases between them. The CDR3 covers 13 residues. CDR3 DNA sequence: TGCAGCGACCTAGGGAGCTCCTACAATGAGCAGTTCTTC. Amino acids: CSDLGSSYNEQFF.

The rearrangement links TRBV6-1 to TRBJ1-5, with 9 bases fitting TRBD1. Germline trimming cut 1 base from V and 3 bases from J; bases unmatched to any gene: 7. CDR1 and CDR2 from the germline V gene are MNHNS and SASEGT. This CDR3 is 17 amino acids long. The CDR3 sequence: CASSEGRDRVLNQPQHF. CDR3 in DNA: TGTGCCAGCAGTGAAGGCCGGGACAGGGTACTCAATCAGCCCCAGCATTTT.

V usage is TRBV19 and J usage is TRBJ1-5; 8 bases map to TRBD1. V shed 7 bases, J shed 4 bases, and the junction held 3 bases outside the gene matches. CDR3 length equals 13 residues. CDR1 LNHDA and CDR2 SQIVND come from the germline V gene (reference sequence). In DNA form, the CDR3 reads TGTGCCAGTAACGACAGGGGTAATCAGCCCCAGCATTTT. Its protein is CASNDRGNQPQHF.

This chain's CDR3 is CASSLGALGNTEAFF. DNA of the CDR3: TGCGCCAGCAGCTTGGGAGCCCTCGGGAACACTGAAGCTTTCTTT. The chain combines TRBV5-1 with TRBJ1-1, with unresolved D. The CDR3 is 15 amino acids. V lost 0 bases to trimming and J lost 1 base, with 10 bases between them. Germline CDR1 SGHRS, CDR2 YFSETQ.

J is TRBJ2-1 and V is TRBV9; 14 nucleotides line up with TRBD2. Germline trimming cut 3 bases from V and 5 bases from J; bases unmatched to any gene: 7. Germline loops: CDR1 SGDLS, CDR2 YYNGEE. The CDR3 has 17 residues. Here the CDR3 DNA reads TGTGCCAGCAGCGCCGTACGACTAGCGGGGGGGCACAATGAGCAGTTCTTC. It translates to CASSAVRLAGGHNEQFF.

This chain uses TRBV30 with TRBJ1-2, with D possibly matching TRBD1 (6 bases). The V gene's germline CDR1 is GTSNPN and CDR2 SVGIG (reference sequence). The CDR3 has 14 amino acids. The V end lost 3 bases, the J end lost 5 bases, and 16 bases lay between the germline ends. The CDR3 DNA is TGTGCCTGGAGGACAGGACGGGCCCTATATGGCTACACCTTC. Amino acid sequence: CAWRTGRALYGYTF.

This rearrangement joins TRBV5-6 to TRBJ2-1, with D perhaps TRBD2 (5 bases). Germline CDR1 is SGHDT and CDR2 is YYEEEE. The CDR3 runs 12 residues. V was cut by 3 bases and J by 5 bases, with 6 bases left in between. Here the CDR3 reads CASSSLDNEQFF. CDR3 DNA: TGTGCCAGCAGCTCACTAGACAATGAGCAGTTCTTC.

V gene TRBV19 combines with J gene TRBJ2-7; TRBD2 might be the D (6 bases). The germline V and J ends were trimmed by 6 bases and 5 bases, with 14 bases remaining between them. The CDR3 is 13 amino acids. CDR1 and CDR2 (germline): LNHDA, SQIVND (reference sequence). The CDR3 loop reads CASSGGEVDEQYF. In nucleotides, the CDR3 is TGTGCCAGTAGCGGAGGGGAAGTCGACGAGCAGTACTTC.

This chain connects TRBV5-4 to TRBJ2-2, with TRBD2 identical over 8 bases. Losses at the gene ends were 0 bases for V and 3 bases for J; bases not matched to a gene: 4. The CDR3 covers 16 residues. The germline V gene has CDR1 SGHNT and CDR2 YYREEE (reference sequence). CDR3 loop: CASSLVDGGDTGELFF. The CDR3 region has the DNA TGTGCCAGCAGCTTGGTTGACGGGGGGGACACCGGGGAGCTGTTTTTT.

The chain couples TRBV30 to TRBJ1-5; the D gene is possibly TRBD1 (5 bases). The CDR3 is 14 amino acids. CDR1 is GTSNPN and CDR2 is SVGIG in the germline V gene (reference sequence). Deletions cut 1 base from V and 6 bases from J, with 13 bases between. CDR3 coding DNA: TGTGCCTGGAGTGGGGACTACACGGGTCAGCCCCAGCATTTT. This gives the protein CAWSGDYTGQPQHF. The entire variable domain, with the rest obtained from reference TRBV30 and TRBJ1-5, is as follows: SQTIHQWPATLVQPVGSPLSLECTVEGTSNPNLYWYRQAAGRGLQLLFYSVGIGQISSEVPQNLSASRPQDRQFILSSKKLLLSDSGFYLCAWSGDYTGQPQHFGDGTRLSIL.

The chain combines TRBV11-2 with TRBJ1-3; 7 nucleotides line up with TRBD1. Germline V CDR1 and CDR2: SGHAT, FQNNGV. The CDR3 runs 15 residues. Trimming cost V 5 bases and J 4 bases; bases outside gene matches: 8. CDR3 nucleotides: TGTGCCAGCAGCCCCCTCGAGGGGGCCGGAAACACCATATATTTT. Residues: CASSPLEGAGNTIYF. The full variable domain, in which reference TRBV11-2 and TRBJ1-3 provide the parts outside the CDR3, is EAGVAQSPRYKIIEKRQSVAFWCNPISGHATLYWYQQILGQGPKLLIQFQNNGVVDDSQLPKDRFSAERLKGVDSTLKIQPAKLEDSAVYLCASSPLEGAGNTIYFGEGSWLTVV.

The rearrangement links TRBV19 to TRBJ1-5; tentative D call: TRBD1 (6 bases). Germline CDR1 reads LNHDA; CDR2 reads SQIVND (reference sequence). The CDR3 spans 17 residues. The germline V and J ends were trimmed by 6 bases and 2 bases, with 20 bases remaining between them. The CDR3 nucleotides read TGTGCCAGTAGCGCAGGGGCTCGAAGGGACGGCAATCAGCCCCAGCATTTT. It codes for CASSAGARRDGNQPQHF.